What follows are 7 T cell receptor beta chains derived from one specimen sequenced in a study of EBV T-cell therapy then PD-1 blockade in nasopharyngeal carcinoma. Sequencing was performed with immunoSEQ multiplex PCR; in TCRdb, only in-frame clones are kept and a portion is missing. The sample comprises more than 11,000 clones, roughly 80% of which are singletons, and 32% rests with the top ten. No cognate antigen is known for these TCRs. Stated treatment: AdE1-LMPpoly-expanded autologous EBV-specific T-cell therapy followed by anti-PD-1 nivolumab. Sample: CD8+ T cells from blood, taken around day 96 from a patient whose treatment included autologous EBV-specific T cells and nivolumab. The receptors originated from a man aged 40-55 years with nasopharyngeal carcinoma.

V is TRBV18 and J is TRBJ2-5; unclear D gene. This CDR3 is built from 10 residues. The ends were cut back, 8 bases at V and 2 bases at J, with 3 bases in the middle. Germline loops: CDR1 KGHSH, CDR2 LQKENI. The DNA for the CDR3 is TGTGCCAGCGTTCAAGAGACCCAGTACTTC. This gives the protein CASVQETQYF.

The J gene is TRBJ2-4, the V gene TRBV7-2; 12 bases agree with TRBD2. The germline CDR1 and CDR2 sequences are SGHTA and FQGNSA. The CDR3 totals 16 residues. Unmatched junction bases numbered 6, after V lost 1 base and J lost 8 bases. The CDR3 bases are TGTGCCAGCAGCTTAGTACCTAGCGGGGGGGAGGACATTCAGTACTTC. It translates to CASSLVPSGGEDIQYF.

The chain combines TRBV7-9 with TRBJ2-7; D is perhaps TRBD1 (5 bases). Germline loops: CDR1 SEHNR, CDR2 FQNEAQ (reference sequence). V was shortened by 5 bases and J by 0 bases, with 14 bases between the two germline ends. The length of the CDR3 is 15 residues. Here the CDR3 reads CASSGLTGYSYEQYF. In nucleotides, the CDR3 is TGTGCCAGCAGCGGATTAACAGGTTACTCCTACGAGCAGTACTTC.

This chain connects TRBV28 to TRBJ2-3, with 8 bases fitting TRBD2. V was clipped by 3 bases and J by 5 bases; unmatched bases: 7. The CDR3 consists of 15 residues. From germline, CDR1 is MDHEN and CDR2 SYDVKM. The DNA of the CDR3 is TGTGCCAGCAGTTTTGTACGGGGGGGCGGAGATACGCAGTATTTT. Protein: CASSFVRGGGDTQYF.

In this sample, this clone turned up once. The chain recombines TRBV6-2 or TRBV6-3 with TRBJ2-5; D is ambiguous. The J call may not be correct, given that the DNA end is closer to TRBJ2-7. The CDR3 is 11 residues long. From germline, CDR1 is MNHEY and CDR2 SVGEGT. This CDR3 is CASSYNYEQYF. The CDR3 DNA is TGTGCCAGCAGTTACAACTACGAGCAGTACTTC.

V and J are TRBV9 and TRBJ2-7; the D gene is possibly TRBD2 (5 bases). This CDR3 spans 14 amino acids. V was clipped by 0 bases and J by 3 bases, with 10 bases between them. In germline, CDR1 is SGDLS, CDR2 YYNGEE. The CDR3 sequence is CASSVDSVVYEQYF. CDR3 nucleotide sequence: TGTGCCAGCAGCGTAGATAGCGTCGTCTACGAGCAGTACTTC.

V gene TRBV7-8 combines with J gene TRBJ2-2; 7 bases match TRBD1. V was clipped by 10 bases and J by 1 base; unmatched bases: 9. The CDR3 spans 15 residues. Germline V gives CDR1 SGHVS, CDR2 FQNEAQ. As DNA, the CDR3 is TGTGCCAACACTGACCGGGACAGGAACACCGGGGAGCTGTTTTTT. This codes for CANTDRDRNTGELFF.